The entry that follows covers one T cell receptor beta chain sequence. The antigen is undetermined. This CDR3 has 14 residues. The V end was cut by 6 bases, the J end by 2 bases, with 12 bases between. Germline V gene lookup returns CDR1 MNHEY and CDR2 SMNVEV (reference sequence). This record belongs to a study of T cell repertoires in cytomegalovirus infection. The overall study: Use of recently identified HLA-C-restricted and well-studied HLA-B-restricted CMV epitopes was part of the study. Study-wide findings and caveats: Carriers of CMV plus the relevant HLA were identified by cumulative public TCR beta family frequency. Clonotypes of TCR beta that were HLA-C-restricted and CMV-specific dominated the ex vivo response.

TCRdb analysed the reads with MiXCR anew, one entry per CDR3 protein. The sample lists about 220,000 distinct CDR3 sequences; around two fifths were seen once. Specimen: CD8+ T cells from cultured PBMCs, collected from culture after CMV antigen stimulation. The chain uses TRBV27 and TRBJ2-3; no reliable D call. This TCR came from a human donor in good health (CMV status not recorded). Some clones in this sample may be carry-over from other donors' samples. The CDR3 here is CASSEREFTDTQYF. For the CDR3, the DNA is TGTGCCAGCAGCGAGCGAGAATTCACAGATACGCAGTATTTT.